The clone carrying this T cell receptor beta chain was recorded a few times. Its matching antigen is unknown. These data are taken from a study of PD-L1 blockade in urothelial cancer. In the study overall: Males with bladder-origin urothelial cancer made up about 90% of the roughly 29 patients. Across blood samples, T cells had a median count of roughly 140,000.

Libraries were prepared by immunoSEQ multiplex PCR; TCRdb keeps only in-frame clonotypes and omits some of them. This sample has 27,000 or so clones, with 70% to 90% found just once. The germline V gene encodes CDR1 SGDLS and CDR2 YYNGEE. This CDR3 has 12 amino acids. After removal of 3 bases from V and 13 bases from J, the junction contained 7 bases not matched to a gene. Regarding the study as a whole: In blood at 3 weeks, tumor-associated clones expanded more among patients with durable benefit.

The starting material was PBMCs, obtained around atezolizumab (anti-PD-L1) treatment. The clonotype originates from a man between 50 and 59 years old with urothelial cancer. V and J are TRBV9 and TRBJ2-5; TRBD2 matches at 9 bases. CDR3 in DNA: TGTGCCAGCAGCGGACCCGGGACTAGCCGGTACTTC. This gives the protein CASSGPGTSRYF.